This record concerns one T cell receptor (beta chain) sequence. Its antigen is as yet unknown. The data are from a study of cytomegalovirus exposure and HLA in healthy donors. Whole-study results and caveats: Later analysis found that TCR beta chains associated with HLA were more clonally expanded than other, equally common chains. Being productive about 87% or about 30% of the time was typical of most TCR beta V segments in an earlier analysis.

This PCR relied on a set of 60 Vbeta primers and 13 Jbeta primers. Here immunoSEQ multiplex PCR was the method, and the copy in TCRdb shows in-frame clones only, minus some. Among over 150,000 clones listed, more than 70% were seen once. Germline CDR1 reads SGHRS; CDR2 reads YFSETQ. The CDR3 totals 15 residues. The V end was cut by 0 bases, the J end by 1 base, with 10 bases between. The sample consisted of PBMCs. The J gene is TRBJ1-1, the V gene TRBV5-1; tentative D call: TRBD1 (6 bases). The TCR comes from a male donor in good health and CMV-seronegative. CDR3 DNA: TGCGCCAGCAGCTTGGGGGTGACAGGGAACACTGAAGCTTTCTTT. Translated: CASSLGVTGNTEAFF.